These T cell receptor beta chains were read from a single sample in a study of blood T cells in healthy people across ages. TCRdb called the 5' RACE reads again in MiXCR, with one record for every CDR3 protein. The sample has 790,000 or so distinct CDR3 sequences; about 46% are singletons. Source material: blood. The receptor set was obtained from a man older than 75 in good health. CDR3s include the opening cysteine and the closing phenylalanine or tryptophan. The D gene is left open where the match is weak. Size is stated for part of the rows, as once, few or many counts, or as a class when the clone is expanded.

j_gene,abundance,d_gene,v_gene,CDR3aa,CDR3nt
TRBJ2-7,.,TRBD2,TRBV10-2,CASNPSGGNYEQYF,TGCGCCAGCAATCCTAGCGGGGGGAACTACGAGCAGTACTTC
TRBJ1-6,.,.,TRBV5-1,CASSTGRPNSPLHF,TGCGCCAGCAGCACGGGGCGCCCTAATTCACCCCTCCACTTT
TRBJ1-1,.,.,TRBV7-2,CASSLVLRGNTEAFF,TGTGCCAGCAGCTTGGTTCTCCGGGGGAACACTGAAGCTTTCTTT
TRBJ2-1,.,TRBD1,TRBV7-3,CASSSGQAHSYNEQFF,TGTGCCAGCAGCTCGGGACAGGCCCACTCCTACAATGAGCAGTTCTTC
TRBJ1-1,.,.,TRBV5-6,CASSLAREAFF,TGTGCCAGCAGCTTGGCCAGAGAAGCTTTCTTT
TRBJ2-3,once,.,TRBV4-1,CASSQEQENTDTQYF,TGCGCCAGCAGCCAAGAACAGGAGAACACAGATACGCAGTATTTT
TRBJ2-5,few,.,TRBV30,CAWSVYSRLMRESQETQYF,TGTGCCTGGAGTGTATACTCGCGGCTAATGCGGGAAAGTCAAGAGACCCAGTACTTC
TRBJ2-1,few,.,TRBV3-1,CASSPKDTFSYNEQFF,TGTGCCAGCAGCCCTAAGGACACATTTTCCTACAATGAGCAGTTCTTC
TRBJ1-2,.,.,TRBV20-1,CSARNGGNYGYTF,TGCAGTGCTAGGAATGGCGGAAACTATGGCTACACCTTC
TRBJ2-1,.,TRBD2,TRBV7-9,CASSPPTSGRAYEQFF,TGTGCCAGCAGCCCACCGACTAGCGGGAGAGCCTATGAGCAGTTCTTC
TRBJ2-7,.,.,TRBV29-1,CSVSPGDREQYF,TGCAGCGTTTCCCCCGGGGATCGGGAGCAGTACTTC
TRBJ2-7,.,.,TRBV3-1,CASSQESRYNEQYF,TGTGCCAGCAGCCAAGAATCGCGGTACAATGAGCAGTACTTC
TRBJ1-2,.,.,TRBV7-9,CASSQNRERGYTF,TGTGCCAGCAGTCAAAACAGGGAGCGTGGCTACACCTTC
TRBJ2-1,few,TRBD2,TRBV12-3/TRBV12-4,CASNPSGRGNNEQFF,TGTGCCAGCAACCCCAGCGGGAGAGGCAACAATGAGCAGTTCTTC
TRBJ2-3,.,TRBD2,TRBV15,CATSPGTSGTTDTQYF,TGTGCCACCAGCCCCGGGACTAGCGGGACCACAGATACGCAGTATTTT
TRBJ1-1,few,TRBD1,TRBV12-3/TRBV12-4,CASGEGDSRFEAFF,TGTGCCAGCGGAGAGGGGGACAGCCGTTTTGAAGCTTTCTTT
TRBJ2-4,.,TRBD1,TRBV28,CASSNGQGSWDQYF,TGTGCCAGCAGTAACGGACAGGGAAGTTGGGACCAGTACTTC
TRBJ1-2,few,.,TRBV12-3/TRBV12-4,CASSFPPVGYTF,TGTGCCAGCAGTTTCCCACCGGTTGGCTACACCTTC
TRBJ2-1,.,TRBD2,TRBV5-6,CASSLVGGSKSYNEQFF,TGTGCCAGCAGCTTGGTTGGCGGGAGTAAATCCTACAATGAGCAGTTCTTC
TRBJ1-5,.,.,TRBV24-1,CASSDGRRGGNQPQHF,TGTGCCTCCAGTGATGGAAGGAGGGGCGGCAATCAGCCCCAGCATTTT
TRBJ2-1,few,TRBD2,TRBV7-3,CASSPTGTSGMDEQFF,TGTGCCAGCAGCCCCACGGGGACTAGCGGGATGGATGAGCAGTTCTTC
TRBJ2-3,.,TRBD2,TRBV20-1,CSARDPLAGETDTQYF,TGCAGTGCTAGAGATCCCCTAGCGGGGGAAACAGATACGCAGTATTTT
TRBJ2-5,.,.,TRBV18,CASMQALPETQYF,TGTGCCAGCATGCAGGCTCTTCCAGAGACCCAGTACTTC
TRBJ1-2,.,.,TRBV12-3/TRBV12-4,CASSLRTGIDYGYTF,TGTGCCAGCAGTCTAAGGACCGGGATAGACTATGGCTACACCTTC
TRBJ2-1,few,.,TRBV20-1,CSARLERGKVVNEQFF,TGCAGTGCCAGACTCGAGAGGGGGAAAGTGGTAAATGAGCAGTTCTTC
TRBJ2-3,.,.,TRBV19,CASSIAAVTDTQYF,TGTGCCAGTAGTATAGCGGCTGTCACAGATACGCAGTATTTT
TRBJ2-1,.,TRBD2,TRBV4-1,CASSPLAGGGGEQFF,TGCGCCAGCAGCCCCCTAGCGGGGGGAGGAGGTGAGCAGTTCTTC
TRBJ2-7,few,.,TRBV12-3/TRBV12-4,CASSLARSRSSYEQYF,TGTGCCAGCAGTTTAGCCCGGAGCAGGAGCTCCTACGAGCAGTACTTC
TRBJ2-7,.,TRBD2,TRBV19,CASGLAGSYEQYF,TGTGCCAGCGGACTAGCGGGCTCATACGAGCAGTACTTC
TRBJ1-1,many,.,TRBV12-3/TRBV12-4,CASSFGRNTEAFF,TGTGCCAGCAGTTTTGGACGGAACACTGAAGCTTTCTTT
TRBJ1-2,few,.,TRBV7-8,CASSLELGHVLGGYTF,TGTGCCAGCAGCTTAGAGCTCGGCCATGTCTTAGGGGGCTACACCTTC
TRBJ2-4,.,TRBD2,TRBV4-2,CASSQEGGTSDVRRVIQYF,TGTGCCAGCAGCCAAGAGGGAGGGACTAGCGATGTAAGAAGGGTCATTCAGTACTTC
TRBJ1-5,.,.,TRBV29-1,CSVRTDSNQPQHF,TGCAGCGTACGGACAGATAGCAATCAGCCCCAGCATTTT
TRBJ2-1,few,.,TRBV5-1,CASSVGLPPQGEQFF,TGCGCCAGCAGCGTGGGACTGCCCCCACAGGGTGAGCAGTTCTTC
TRBJ2-5,.,.,TRBV7-2,CASSTGPQETQYF,TGTGCCAGCAGCACGGGACCTCAAGAGACCCAGTACTTC
TRBJ2-5,.,.,TRBV7-6,CASSLAYRVQETQYF,TGTGCCAGCAGCCTCGCCTATAGGGTACAAGAGACCCAGTACTTC
TRBJ1-2,.,.,TRBV11-2,CASSLAQGANYGYTF,TGTGCCAGCAGCTTGGCCCAGGGAGCTAACTATGGCTACACCTTC
TRBJ2-3,many,TRBD2,TRBV18,CASSPTSGRDTQYF,TGTGCCAGCTCACCTACTAGCGGGAGAGATACGCAGTATTTT
TRBJ1-4,few,TRBD1,TRBV12-3/TRBV12-4,CASSRQGAYEKLFF,TGTGCCAGCAGCCGACAGGGTGCTTATGAAAAACTGTTTTTT
TRBJ2-7,many,TRBD2,TRBV20-1,CSALAGGYEQYF,TGCAGCGCCTTAGCGGGGGGTTACGAGCAGTACTTC
TRBJ2-1,.,.,TRBV20-1,CSAQLAEAQNEQFF,TGCAGTGCGCAGTTAGCGGAAGCCCAAAATGAGCAGTTCTTC
TRBJ1-1,many,.,TRBV7-9,CASLGGKSVEAFF,TGTGCCAGTCTGGGGGGCAAAAGCGTTGAAGCTTTCTTT
TRBJ2-5,.,.,TRBV28,CASSFSPVQETQYF,TGTGCCAGCAGTTTTAGTCCCGTTCAAGAGACCCAGTACTTC
TRBJ2-7,.,TRBD1,TRBV2,CASTGTGSYEQYF,TGTGCCAGTACCGGGACAGGCAGCTACGAGCAGTACTTC
TRBJ2-7,few,.,TRBV27,CASSFTGRADYEQYF,TGTGCCAGCAGTTTCACCGGGCGAGCGGACTACGAGCAGTACTTC
TRBJ2-5,few,.,TRBV4-2,CASSQDLDPARETQYF,TGTGCCAGCAGCCAAGATTTGGACCCCGCCCGAGAGACCCAGTACTTC
TRBJ1-2,.,.,TRBV27,CASSFRSQNYGYTF,TGTGCCAGCAGTTTTAGGAGCCAAAACTATGGCTACACCTTC
TRBJ2-1,.,TRBD1,TRBV10-3,CAISESETGVAYEQFF,TGTGCCATCAGTGAGTCCGAGACAGGGGTCGCCTACGAGCAGTTCTTC
TRBJ2-1,few,.,TRBV20-1,CSATVGDIEQFF,TGCAGTGCTACTGTTGGGGACATCGAGCAGTTCTTC
TRBJ2-1,.,.,TRBV6-5,CASHYANEQFF,TGTGCCAGCCACTATGCCAATGAGCAGTTCTTC
TRBJ2-5,.,.,TRBV5-1,CVSSLSPGWGRETQYF,TGCGTCAGCAGCTTGTCACCAGGATGGGGGCGAGAGACCCAGTACTTC
TRBJ1-2,.,TRBD1,TRBV6-1,CASSNDRAYGYTF,TGTGCCAGCAGTAACGACAGGGCCTATGGCTACACCTTC
TRBJ2-5,.,.,TRBV20-1,CSARGQHQETQYF,TGCAGTGCTAGAGGGCAGCACCAAGAGACCCAGTACTTC
TRBJ2-5,.,.,TRBV3-1,CASSQSSPSETQYF,TGTGCCAGCAGCCAATCTTCGCCTAGTGAGACCCAGTACTTC
TRBJ2-1,.,.,TRBV4-3,CASSQDPPSEQFF,TGCGCCAGCAGCCAAGACCCCCCCTCCGAGCAGTTCTTC